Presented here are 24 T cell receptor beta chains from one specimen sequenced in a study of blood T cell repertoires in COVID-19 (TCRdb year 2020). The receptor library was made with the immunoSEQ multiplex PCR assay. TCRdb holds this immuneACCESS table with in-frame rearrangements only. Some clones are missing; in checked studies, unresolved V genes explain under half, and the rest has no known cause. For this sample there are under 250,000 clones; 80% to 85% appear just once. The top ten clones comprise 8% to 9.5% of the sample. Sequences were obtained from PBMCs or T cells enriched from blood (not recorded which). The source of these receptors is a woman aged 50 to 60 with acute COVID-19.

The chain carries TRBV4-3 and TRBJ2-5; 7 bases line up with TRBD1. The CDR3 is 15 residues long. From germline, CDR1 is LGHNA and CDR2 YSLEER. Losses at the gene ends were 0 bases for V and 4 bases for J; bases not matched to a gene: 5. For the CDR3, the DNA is TGCGCCAGCAGCCAAGAATTACAGGGGATAGAGACCCAGTACTTC. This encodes CASSQELQGIETQYF.

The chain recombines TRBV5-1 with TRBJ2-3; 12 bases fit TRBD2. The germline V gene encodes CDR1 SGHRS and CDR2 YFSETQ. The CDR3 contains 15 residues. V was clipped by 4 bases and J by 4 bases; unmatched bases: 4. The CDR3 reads CASSPLAGGADTQYF. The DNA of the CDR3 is TGCGCCAGCAGCCCCCTAGCGGGGGGGGCAGATACGCAGTATTTT.

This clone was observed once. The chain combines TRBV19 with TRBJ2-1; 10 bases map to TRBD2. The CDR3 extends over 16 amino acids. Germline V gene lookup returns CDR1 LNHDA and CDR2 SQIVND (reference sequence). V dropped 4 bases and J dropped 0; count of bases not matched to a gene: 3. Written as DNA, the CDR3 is TGTGCCAGTAGTAGAGGACTAGCGGTCTCCTACAATGAGCAGTTCTTC. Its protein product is CASSRGLAVSYNEQFF.

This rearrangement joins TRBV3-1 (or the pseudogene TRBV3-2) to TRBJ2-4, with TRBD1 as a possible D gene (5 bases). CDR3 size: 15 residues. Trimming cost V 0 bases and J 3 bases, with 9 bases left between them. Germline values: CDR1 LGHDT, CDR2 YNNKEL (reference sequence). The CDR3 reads CASSQDWGLKNIQYF. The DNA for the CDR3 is TGTGCCAGCAGCCAAGACTGGGGCCTCAAAAACATTCAGTACTTC.

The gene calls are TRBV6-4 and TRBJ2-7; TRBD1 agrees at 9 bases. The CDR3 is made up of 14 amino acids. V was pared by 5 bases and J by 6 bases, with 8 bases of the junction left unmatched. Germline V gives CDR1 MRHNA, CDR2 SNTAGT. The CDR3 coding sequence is TGTGCCAGCAGTAGTCCCGGGACAGGGTTCGAGCAGTACTTC. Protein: CASSSPGTGFEQYF.

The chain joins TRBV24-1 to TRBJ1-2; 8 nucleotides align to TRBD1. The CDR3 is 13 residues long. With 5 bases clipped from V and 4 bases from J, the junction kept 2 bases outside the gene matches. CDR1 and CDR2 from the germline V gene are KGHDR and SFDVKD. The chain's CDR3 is CATSVGTGYGYTF. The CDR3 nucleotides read TGTGCCACCAGTGTTGGGACAGGCTATGGCTACACCTTC.

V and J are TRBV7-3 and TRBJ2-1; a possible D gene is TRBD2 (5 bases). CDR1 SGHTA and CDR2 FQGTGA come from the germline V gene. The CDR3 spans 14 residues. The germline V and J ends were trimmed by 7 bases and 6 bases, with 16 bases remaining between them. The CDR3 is CASTDTGSGNEQFF. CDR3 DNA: TGTGCCAGCACTGACACGGGGTCGGGCAATGAGCAGTTCTTC. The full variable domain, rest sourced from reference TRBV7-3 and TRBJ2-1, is GAGVSQTPSNKVTEKGKYVELRCDPISGHTALYWYRQSLGQGPEFLIYFQGTGAADDSGLPNDRFFAVRPEGSVSTLKIQRTERGDSAVYLCASTDTGSGNEQFFGPGTRLTVL.

The CDR3 sequence is CASSWTGANANYGYTF. CDR3 nucleotides: TGTGCCAGCAGTTGGACAGGGGCGAATGCTAACTATGGCTACACCTTC. The genes are TRBV6-2 or TRBV6-3 and TRBJ1-2; the match to TRBD1 covers 9 bases. The junction had 6 bases not matched to a gene; V was cut back by 4 bases and J by 0 bases. This CDR3 comprises 16 residues. The germline V gene encodes CDR1 MNHEY and CDR2 SVGEGT.

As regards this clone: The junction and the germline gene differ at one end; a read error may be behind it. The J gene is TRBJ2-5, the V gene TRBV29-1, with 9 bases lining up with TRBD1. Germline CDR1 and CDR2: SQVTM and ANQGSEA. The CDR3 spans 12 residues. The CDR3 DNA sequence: TGCAGCGCTGAACAGGGGGCAGAGACCCAGTACTTC. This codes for CSAEQGAETQYF.

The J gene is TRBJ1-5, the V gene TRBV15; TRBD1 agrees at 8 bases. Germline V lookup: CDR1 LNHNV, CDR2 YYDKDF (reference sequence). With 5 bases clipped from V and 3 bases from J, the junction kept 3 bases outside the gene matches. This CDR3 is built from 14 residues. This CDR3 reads CATSWGQANQPQHF. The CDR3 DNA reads TGTGCCACCAGCTGGGGACAGGCCAATCAGCCCCAGCATTTT.

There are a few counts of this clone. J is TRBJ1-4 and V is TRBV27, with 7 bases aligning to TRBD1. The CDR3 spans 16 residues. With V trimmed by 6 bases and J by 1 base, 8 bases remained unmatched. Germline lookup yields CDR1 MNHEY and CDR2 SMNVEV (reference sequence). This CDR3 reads CASRTLNRGTNEKLFF. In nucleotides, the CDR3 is TGTGCCAGCAGAACCCTAAACAGGGGAACTAATGAAAAACTGTTTTTT.

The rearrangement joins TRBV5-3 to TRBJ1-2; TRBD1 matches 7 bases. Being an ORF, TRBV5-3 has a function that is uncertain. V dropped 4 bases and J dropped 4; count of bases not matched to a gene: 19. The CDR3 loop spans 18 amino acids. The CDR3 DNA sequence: TGTGCCAGAAGCACTCGTACAGGGGTCAGGGGGGTTTGCTATGGCTACACCTTC. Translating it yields CARSTRTGVRGVCYGYTF.

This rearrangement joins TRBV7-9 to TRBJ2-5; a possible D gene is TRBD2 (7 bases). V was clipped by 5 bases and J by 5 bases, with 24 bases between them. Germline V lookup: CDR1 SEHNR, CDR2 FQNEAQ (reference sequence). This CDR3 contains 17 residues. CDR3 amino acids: CASSGLRGRGQWETQYF. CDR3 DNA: TGTGCCAGCAGCGGTTTGCGGGGGCGGGGCCAGTGGGAGACCCAGTACTTC.

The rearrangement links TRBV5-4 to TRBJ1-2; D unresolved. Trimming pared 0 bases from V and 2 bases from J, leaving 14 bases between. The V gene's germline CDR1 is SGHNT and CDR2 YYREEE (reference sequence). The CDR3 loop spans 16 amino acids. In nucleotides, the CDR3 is TGTGCCAGCAGCTTGGTTACAGTAGCGGCGAACTATGGCTACACCTTC. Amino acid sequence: CASSLVTVAANYGYTF.

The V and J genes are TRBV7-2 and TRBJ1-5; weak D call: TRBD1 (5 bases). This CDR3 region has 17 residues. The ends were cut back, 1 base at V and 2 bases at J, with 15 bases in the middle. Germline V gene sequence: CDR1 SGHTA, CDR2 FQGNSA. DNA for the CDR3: TGTGCCAGCAGCTTAGAGGTTTGGGGGGATGGCAATCAGCCCCAGCATTTT. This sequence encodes CASSLEVWGDGNQPQHF.

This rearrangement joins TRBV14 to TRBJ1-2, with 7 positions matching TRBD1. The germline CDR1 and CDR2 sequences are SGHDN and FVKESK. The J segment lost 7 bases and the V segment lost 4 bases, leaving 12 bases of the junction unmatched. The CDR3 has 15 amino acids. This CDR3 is CASSRGPTGFVGYTF. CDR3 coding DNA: TGTGCCAGCAGCCGGGGCCCGACAGGGTTCGTTGGCTACACCTTC. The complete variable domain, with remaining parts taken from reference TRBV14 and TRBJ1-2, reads EAGVTQFPSHSVIEKGQTVTLRCDPISGHDNLYWYRRVMGKEIKFLLHFVKESKQDESGMPNNRFLAERTGGTYSTLKVQPAELEDSGVYFCASSRGPTGFVGYTFGSGTRLTVV.

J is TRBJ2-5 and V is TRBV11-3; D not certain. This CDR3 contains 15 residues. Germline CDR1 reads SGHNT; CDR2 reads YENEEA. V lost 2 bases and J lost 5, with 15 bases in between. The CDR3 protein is CASSLTATRLETQYF. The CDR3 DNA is TGTGCCAGCAGCTTAACAGCTACTCGGTTGGAGACCCAGTACTTC.

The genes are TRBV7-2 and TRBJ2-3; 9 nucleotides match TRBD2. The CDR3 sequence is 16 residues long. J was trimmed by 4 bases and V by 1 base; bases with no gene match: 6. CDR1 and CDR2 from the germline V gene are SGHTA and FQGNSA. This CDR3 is CASSLGSRGGADTQYF. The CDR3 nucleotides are TGTGCCAGCAGCTTAGGGTCGCGGGGGGGAGCAGATACGCAGTATTTT.

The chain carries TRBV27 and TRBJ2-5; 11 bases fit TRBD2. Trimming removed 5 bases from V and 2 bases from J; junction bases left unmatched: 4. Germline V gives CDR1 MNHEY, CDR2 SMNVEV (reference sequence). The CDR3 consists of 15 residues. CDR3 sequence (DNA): TGTGCCAGCAGTCCCGGGACTAGCGGTCAAGAGACCCAGTACTTC. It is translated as CASSPGTSGQETQYF.

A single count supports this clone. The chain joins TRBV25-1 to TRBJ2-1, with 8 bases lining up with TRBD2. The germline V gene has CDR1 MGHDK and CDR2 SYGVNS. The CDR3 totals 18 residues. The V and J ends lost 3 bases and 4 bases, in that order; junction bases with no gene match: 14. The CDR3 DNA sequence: TGTGCCAGCAGTGAGGGAGGATCAAGCGGGAGAGTGTACAATGAGCAGTTCTTC. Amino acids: CASSEGGSSGRVYNEQFF.

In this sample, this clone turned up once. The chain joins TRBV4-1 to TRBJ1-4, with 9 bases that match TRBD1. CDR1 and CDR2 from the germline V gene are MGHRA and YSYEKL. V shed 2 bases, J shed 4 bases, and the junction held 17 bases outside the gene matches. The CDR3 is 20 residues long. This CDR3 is CASSQTTSRTGVSLNEKLFF. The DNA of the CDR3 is TGCGCCAGCAGCCAAACTACATCCCGGACAGGGGTATCCCTTAATGAAAAACTGTTTTTT.

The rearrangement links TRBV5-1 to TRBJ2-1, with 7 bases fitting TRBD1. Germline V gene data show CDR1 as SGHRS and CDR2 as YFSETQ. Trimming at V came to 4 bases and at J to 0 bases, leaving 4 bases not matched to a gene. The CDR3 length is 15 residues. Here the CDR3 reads CASSTGDSSYNEQFF. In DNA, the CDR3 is TGCGCCAGCAGCACAGGGGACAGCTCCTACAATGAGCAGTTCTTC.

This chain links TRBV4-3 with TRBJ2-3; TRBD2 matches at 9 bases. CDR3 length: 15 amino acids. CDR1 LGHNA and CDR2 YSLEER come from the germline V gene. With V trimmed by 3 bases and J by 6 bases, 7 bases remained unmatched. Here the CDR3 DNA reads TGCGCCAGCAGCCACACGACTAGCGGAGGGGATACGCAGTATTTT. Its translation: CASSHTTSGGDTQYF.

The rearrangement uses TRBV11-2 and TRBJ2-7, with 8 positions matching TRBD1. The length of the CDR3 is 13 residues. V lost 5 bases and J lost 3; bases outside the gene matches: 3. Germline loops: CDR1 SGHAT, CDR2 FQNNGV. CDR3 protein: CASSQGQGYEQYF. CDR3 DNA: TGTGCCAGCAGCCAAGGACAGGGCTACGAGCAGTACTTC.